The 7 T cell receptor beta chains given below trace back to one sample, sequenced in a study of beta chain features in type 1 diabetes. No antigen is known for these receptors. As every portion of the isolated RNA was reverse transcribed, the sequencing read expressed TCRB transcripts. The repertoire was sequenced with immunoSEQ multiplex PCR; TCRdb's copy has only in-frame clones and lacks some. The repertoire includes some 350,000 clones, roughly 12% of them detected once, and over 0.014% sits in the top ten. Study outcomes and limitations: The study found moderately but significantly shorter TCRB CDR3s in all four CD4+ subsets of Type 1 diabetes patients.

Sequenced material: naive CD4+ T cells from blood. The receptors were sampled from a woman aged 18 to 35 with type 1 diabetes.

The chain is built from TRBV5-1 and TRBJ2-5, with D uncertain. CDR1 and CDR2 (germline): SGHRS, YFSETQ. This CDR3 contains 14 residues. Trimming cost V 1 base and J 5 bases, with 12 bases left between them. The CDR3 region has the DNA TGCGCCAGCAGCTTGAACGAAATGAGGGAGACCCAGTACTTC. Translation: CASSLNEMRETQYF.

The chain combines TRBV18 with TRBJ1-5, with a tentative D call TRBD1 (5 bases). Germline V lookup: CDR1 KGHSH, CDR2 LQKENI. Trimming shortened V by 3 bases and J by 4 bases, and 10 bases separated the two germline ends. CDR3 length equals 14 residues. As DNA, the CDR3 is TGTGCCAGCTCACCGCAAGACAGTAATCAGCCCCAGCATTTT. It is translated as CASSPQDSNQPQHF.

This clone came up a few times. The V call is TRBV6-6, the J call TRBJ2-7, with D tentatively TRBD1 (5 bases). Trimming left V 7 bases short and J 6 bases short, with 10 bases between. The CDR3 covers 11 residues. Germline V gene data show CDR1 as MNHNY and CDR2 as SVGAGI (reference sequence). Written as DNA, the CDR3 is TGTGCCAGCACAGGGTACGGCGAGCAGTACTTC. It codes for CASTGYGEQYF.

The chain uses TRBV6-5 and TRBJ1-2; D remains ambiguous. CDR1 is MNHEY and CDR2 is SVGAGI in the germline V gene. The CDR3 is 12 residues long. V lost 6 bases and J 6 bases, leaving 11 bases between the germline ends. The CDR3 region is CASREGSDGYTF. Written as DNA, the CDR3 is TGTGCCAGCAGAGAGGGTTCGGATGGCTACACCTTC.

This clone showed up just a few times. The chain combines TRBV5-4 with TRBJ2-5, with TRBD2 identical over 7 bases. Germline CDR1 reads SGHNT; CDR2 reads YYREEE (reference sequence). The CDR3 totals 13 residues. Germline trimming cut 4 bases from V and 7 bases from J; bases unmatched to any gene: 7. The CDR3 loop reads CASSPDWEGTQYF. The CDR3 coding sequence is TGTGCCAGCAGCCCGGACTGGGAGGGGACCCAGTACTTC.

Points on this clone: The sample has other DNA sequences that encode this CDR3 too. The chain recombines TRBV5-4 with TRBJ2-3, with D tentatively TRBD1 (6 bases). The CDR3 runs 13 residues. Germline lookup yields CDR1 SGHNT and CDR2 YYREEE (reference sequence). V lost 4 bases to trimming and J lost 4 bases, with 10 bases between them. The CDR3 is CASSLQGADTQYF. The CDR3 DNA follows: TGTGCCAGCAGCCTACAGGGAGCAGATACGCAGTATTTT.

This sequence joins TRBV11-1 and TRBJ2-1; TRBD1 agrees at 8 bases. The CDR3 length is 14 residues. The V gene's germline CDR1 is SGHAT and CDR2 FQDESV (reference sequence). J lost 6 bases, V lost 4 bases, and 5 bases had no gene match. CDR3 sequence reads: CASSSRQGANEQFF. DNA of the CDR3: TGTGCCAGCAGCTCCCGCCAGGGGGCCAATGAGCAGTTCTTC. The variable domain in full, completed from reference TRBV11-1 and TRBJ2-1, reads EAEVAQSPRYKITEKSQAVAFWCDPISGHATLYWYRQILGQGPELLVQFQDESVVDDSQLPKDRFSAERLKGVDSTLKIQPAELGDSAMYLCASSSRQGANEQFFGPGTRLTVL.